The 32 T cell receptor beta chains presented below share a single source sample, sequenced in a study of T cell responses to AZD1222 COVID-19 vaccine. Data came from immunoSEQ multiplex PCR; TCRdb stores just in-frame clones and leaves some out. Of approximately 220,000 clones detected, 85% to 95% appear once; the ten largest clones hold about 1%. Material: peripheral blood, obtained on day 0 of MenACWY control vaccination. These receptors were collected from an adult in good health.

The genes are TRBV19 and TRBJ1-5; maybe TRBD1 (5 bases). V was trimmed by 3 bases and J by 0 bases, leaving 9 bases between them. CDR3 length equals 15 residues. The V gene's germline CDR1 is LNHDA and CDR2 SQIVND (reference sequence). This chain's CDR3 is CASSIDSYSNQPQHF. CDR3 DNA sequence: TGTGCCAGTAGTATTGACAGCTATAGCAATCAGCCCCAGCATTTT.

This sequence joins TRBV18 and TRBJ1-1; 8 bases map to TRBD1. The germline V gene has CDR1 KGHSH and CDR2 LQKENI. J lost 8 bases, V lost 3 bases, and 5 bases had no gene match. This CDR3 has 13 residues. CDR3 DNA sequence: TGTGCCAGCTCACCGGACAGGGCGAAGGAAGCTTTCTTT. It encodes CASSPDRAKEAFF. The full variable domain, with the rest looked up from reference TRBV18 and TRBJ1-1, is NAGVMQNPRHLVRRRGQEARLRCSPMKGHSHVYWYRQLPEEGLKFMVYLQKENIIDESGMPKERFSAEFPKEGPSILRIQQVVRGDSAAYFCASSPDRAKEAFFGQGTRLTVV.

This chain connects TRBV5-1 to TRBJ1-3; 7 bases fit TRBD1. V trimming: 4 bases; J trimming: 6 bases; junction bases outside the gene matches: 7. The germline V gene encodes CDR1 SGHRS and CDR2 YFSETQ. The CDR3 extends over 14 amino acids. CDR3 amino acids: CASSPEGTVNTIYF. Written as DNA, the CDR3 is TGCGCCAGCAGCCCGGAGGGGACAGTAAACACCATATATTTT.

V usage is TRBV2 and J usage is TRBJ1-2; 9 bases agree with TRBD1. This CDR3 has 14 amino acids. Germline loops: CDR1 SNHLY, CDR2 FYNNEI. V shed 5 bases, J shed 8 bases, and the junction held 9 bases outside the gene matches. Here the CDR3 reads CASSRDRDSSGYTF. The CDR3 DNA reads as TGTGCCAGCAGTAGGGACAGGGATTCAAGCGGCTACACCTTC.

This clone was found once. The gene calls are TRBV2 and TRBJ1-1, with 10 bases lining up with TRBD1. Germline V gene sequence: CDR1 SNHLY, CDR2 FYNNEI. The trim removed 9 bases at V and 2 bases at J, leaving 9 bases unmatched. CDR3 size: 15 residues. CDR3 in amino acids: CARRQGAALNTEAFF. The CDR3 DNA reads as TGTGCCAGGAGACAGGGGGCGGCTCTAAACACTGAAGCTTTCTTT.

The CDR3 sequence is CASSLRIGQGNTEAFF. The CDR3 DNA sequence: TGTGCCAGCAGCTTGCGGATAGGACAGGGGAACACTGAAGCTTTCTTT. The chain combines TRBV7-9 with TRBJ1-1, with 8 bases matching TRBD1. The CDR3 is made up of 16 amino acids. Germline V gene lookup returns CDR1 SEHNR and CDR2 FQNEAQ (reference sequence). V was clipped by 3 bases and J by 1 base; unmatched bases: 7.

The V and J genes are TRBV6-5 and TRBJ2-7; TRBD2 might be the D (5 bases). The germline V gene has CDR1 MNHEY and CDR2 SVGAGI. Between the trimmed V and J ends, which lost 6 bases and 3 bases, there was a span of 15 bases. This CDR3 region has 14 residues. The CDR3 sequence: CASSRDGGRYEQYF. CDR3 nucleotide sequence: TGTGCCAGCAGCCGCGACGGAGGACGCTACGAGCAGTACTTC.

V gene TRBV6-5 combines with J gene TRBJ1-2; 8 bases match TRBD1. The CDR3 is 14 amino acids. Germline trimming cut 6 bases from V and 3 bases from J; bases unmatched to any gene: 6. In germline, CDR1 is MNHEY, CDR2 SVGAGI. CDR3 nucleotide sequence: TGTGCCAGCAGCCGGCCGGGACAGGACTATGGCTACACCTTC. Translation: CASSRPGQDYGYTF.

For this clone: This specimen includes other DNA sequences encoding the same CDR3. The chain is built from TRBV20-1 and TRBJ1-2, with D hard to call. The germline V and J ends were trimmed by 6 bases and 0 bases, with 5 bases remaining between them. Germline assignment: CDR1 DFQATT and CDR2 SNEGSKA (reference sequence). The CDR3 has 11 residues. The DNA for the CDR3 is TGCAGTGCCTGGGCTAACTATGGCTACACCTTC. The encoded protein is CSAWANYGYTF.

This chain links TRBV15 with TRBJ2-4; weak D call: TRBD2 (6 bases). The CDR3 is 17 amino acids. Trimming pared 4 bases from V and 7 bases from J, leaving 23 bases between. Germline V gene lookup returns CDR1 LNHNV and CDR2 YYDKDF (reference sequence). CDR3 region: CATSMQPGLIRGNIQYF. CDR3 in DNA: TGTGCCACCAGCATGCAACCTGGACTCATTCGGGGGAACATTCAGTACTTC.

This chain links TRBV18 with TRBJ1-6; D perhaps matches TRBD1 (6 bases). Looked up from germline, CDR1 is KGHSH and CDR2 is LQKENI. With 2 bases removed from V and 7 bases from J, the gap between germline ends came to 9 bases. The CDR3 loop spans 14 amino acids. CDR3 in DNA: TGTGCCAGCTCACCAAGGACAGCAAATTCACCCCTCCACTTT. It translates to CASSPRTANSPLHF.

This chain links TRBV11-2 with TRBJ2-1; tentatively, D is TRBD1 (5 bases). Per germline, CDR1 SGHAT and CDR2 FQNNGV. Trimming shortened V by 1 base and J by 7 bases, and 8 bases separated the two germline ends. This CDR3 has 13 residues. The CDR3 sequence: CASSLGQTNEQFF. The CDR3 DNA is TGTGCCAGCAGCTTAGGACAGACAAATGAGCAGTTCTTC.

The V and J genes are TRBV18 and TRBJ2-5; no firm D call. CDR3 length equals 14 residues. Trimming cost V 6 bases and J 5 bases, with 16 bases left between them. Germline V lookup: CDR1 KGHSH, CDR2 LQKENI. The CDR3 DNA reads as TGTGCCAGCTCTATTTCACCCCTCGGTGAGACCCAGTACTTC. Its protein product is CASSISPLGETQYF.

The rearrangement uses TRBV28 and TRBJ1-6; D ambiguous. Trimming left V 2 bases short and J 0 bases short, with 5 bases between. Per the germline V gene, CDR1 is MDHEN and CDR2 is SYDVKM. The CDR3 runs 15 residues. The CDR3 sequence is CASSLSSSYNSPLHF. In DNA form, the CDR3 reads TGTGCCAGCAGTTTAAGCAGCTCCTATAATTCACCCCTCCACTTT. Full variable domain (outside the CDR3, taken from reference TRBV28 and TRBJ1-6): DVKVTQSSRYLVKRTGEKVFLECVQDMDHENMFWYRQDPGLGLRLIYFSYDVKMKEKGDIPEGYSVSREKKERFSLILESASTNQTSMYLCASSLSSSYNSPLHFGNGTRLTVT.

The CDR3 DNA is TGCGCCAGCAGCCAGATCGGAGGGTTGAACACTGAAGCTTTCTTT. It specifies CASSQIGGLNTEAFF. V is TRBV4-1 and J is TRBJ1-1; D remains unclear. CDR1 and CDR2 (germline): MGHRA, YSYEKL. CDR3 length: 15 residues. With 3 bases removed from V and 0 bases from J, the gap between germline ends came to 11 bases.

The V call is TRBV24-1, the J call TRBJ2-5; TRBD2 is a possible D gene (7 bases). Trimming removed 3 bases at V and 2 bases at J, with 18 bases between. Per germline, CDR1 KGHDR and CDR2 SFDVKD. The CDR3 extends over 17 amino acids. CDR3 sequence reads: CATSDRGGRVGQETQYF. The CDR3 DNA is TGTGCCACCAGTGATAGGGGGGGCCGAGTGGGTCAAGAGACCCAGTACTTC.

The chain uses TRBV18 and TRBJ2-5; tentative D call: TRBD1 (6 bases). The CDR3 spans 18 residues. Germline CDR1 is KGHSH and CDR2 is LQKENI. With 6 bases removed from V and 0 bases from J, the gap between germline ends came to 23 bases. The CDR3 reads CASSPGLQGDRYQETQYF. The CDR3 DNA follows: TGTGCCAGCTCCCCAGGGCTACAGGGCGACAGATACCAAGAGACCCAGTACTTC.

The genes are TRBV3-1 (or the pseudogene TRBV3-2) and TRBJ1-2; D gene uncertain. Trimming shortened V by 5 bases and J by 1 base, and 11 bases separated the two germline ends. Germline CDR1 reads LGHDT; CDR2 reads YNNKEL (reference sequence). The CDR3 loop spans 14 amino acids. The CDR3 protein is CASSSSTSNYGYTF. The CDR3 DNA sequence: TGTGCCAGCAGCTCCTCGACAAGTAACTATGGCTACACCTTC.

The chain recombines TRBV30 with TRBJ1-2, with 7 bases that match TRBD1. The CDR3 is 14 amino acids. Trimming removed 3 bases from V and 4 bases from J; junction bases left unmatched: 8. From germline, CDR1 is GTSNPN and CDR2 SVGIG (reference sequence). The CDR3 reads CAWRWDSYSYGYTF. CDR3 nucleotides: TGTGCCTGGAGATGGGACAGTTACTCCTATGGCTACACCTTC.

This clone was counted once. V usage is TRBV18 and J usage is TRBJ2-6; D possibly corresponds to TRBD1 (5 bases). Germline V gives CDR1 KGHSH, CDR2 LQKENI. V was cut by 4 bases and J by 0 bases, with 10 bases left in between. The CDR3 loop spans 16 amino acids. CDR3 protein: CASSQDRLSGANVLTF. The CDR3, as DNA: TGTGCCAGCTCACAAGACAGACTCTCTGGGGCCAACGTCCTGACTTTC. Variable domain in full (rest from reference TRBV18 and TRBJ2-6): NAGVMQNPRHLVRRRGQEARLRCSPMKGHSHVYWYRQLPEEGLKFMVYLQKENIIDESGMPKERFSAEFPKEGPSILRIQQVVRGDSAAYFCASSQDRLSGANVLTFGAGSRLTVL.

V gene TRBV30 combines with J gene TRBJ2-2, with TRBD2 matching 7 bases. The trim removed 4 bases at V and 4 bases at J, leaving 9 bases unmatched. CDR3 length: 15 residues. Germline CDR1 is GTSNPN and CDR2 is SVGIG (reference sequence). Written as DNA, the CDR3 is TGTGCCTGGACCCGCGGGGGACCGGTCACCGGGGAGCTGTTTTTT. It is translated as CAWTRGGPVTGELFF.

The V and J genes are TRBV7-9 and TRBJ1-2, with D perhaps TRBD1 (6 bases). CDR1 is SEHNR, CDR2 FQNEAQ, per germline (reference sequence). V lost 1 base, J lost 8 bases, and 11 bases lay in between. This CDR3 is built from 13 residues. In DNA, the CDR3 is TGTGCCAGCAGCTTAGTGGGGGCCCGGGGCTACACCTTC. It yields the protein CASSLVGARGYTF.

This chain uses TRBV5-4 with TRBJ2-3; D is possibly TRBD1 (6 bases). Trimming took off 4 bases at V and 2 bases at J, with 14 bases between the two ends. Per germline, CDR1 SGHNT and CDR2 YYREEE (reference sequence). The CDR3 contains 15 residues. CDR3 sequence: CASSNRDTYTDTQYF. As DNA, the CDR3 is TGTGCCAGCAGCAACCGGGACACGTACACAGATACGCAGTATTTT.

The rearrangement joins TRBV5-1 to TRBJ2-5; D is unresolved. Germline CDR1 SGHRS, CDR2 YFSETQ. This CDR3 is 12 amino acids long. Trimming removed 3 bases at V and 1 base at J, with 4 bases between. The CDR3: CASSYPQETQYF. The CDR3 nucleotides are TGCGCCAGCAGCTACCCCCAAGAGACCCAGTACTTC.

The chain carries TRBV29-1 and TRBJ1-4; D gene ambiguous. Germline CDR1 is SQVTM and CDR2 is ANQGSEA. CDR3 length: 13 residues. The V gene lost 8 bases and the J gene lost 1 base, with 11 bases spanning the gap. The CDR3 DNA reads TGCAGCACCCAACAGAGAACTAATGAAAAACTGTTTTTT. Protein sequence: CSTQQRTNEKLFF.

The J gene is TRBJ1-4, the V gene TRBV6-5; D unresolved. The V gene lost 6 bases and the J gene lost 0 bases, with 11 bases spanning the gap. This CDR3 has 15 residues. Germline V gene sequence: CDR1 MNHEY, CDR2 SVGAGI. DNA for the CDR3: TGTGCCAGCAGGGGCCTGGCCGCAACTAATGAAAAACTGTTTTTT. Encoded protein: CASRGLAATNEKLFF.

This chain connects TRBV3-1 (or the pseudogene TRBV3-2) to TRBJ1-3; D not resolved. Per germline, CDR1 LGHDT and CDR2 YNNKEL (reference sequence). The CDR3 totals 13 residues. The ends were cut back, 10 bases at V and 2 bases at J, with 12 bases in the middle. The DNA of the CDR3 is TGTGCCACCCGCGGGGAGCCTGGAAACACCATATATTTT. Protein product: CATRGEPGNTIYF.

This clone was observed once. The rearrangement joins TRBV3-1 (or the pseudogene TRBV3-2) to TRBJ1-2; a possible D gene is TRBD1 (6 bases). Deletions cut 1 base from V and 6 bases from J, with 9 bases between. Per the germline V gene, CDR1 is LGHDT and CDR2 is YNNKEL (reference sequence). There are 13 residues in the CDR3. The DNA for the CDR3 is TGTGCCAGCAGCCAAGTCAGGGGACATGGCTACACCTTC. The encoded protein is CASSQVRGHGYTF.

This rearrangement joins TRBV5-1 to TRBJ2-3, with a tentative D call TRBD2 (6 bases). Germline CDR1 is SGHRS and CDR2 is YFSETQ. The V end lost 4 bases, the J end lost 6 bases, and 15 bases lay between the germline ends. The CDR3 sequence is 14 residues long. CDR3 nucleotides: TGCGCCAGCAGCCCGGGACTCCCCGGGGATACGCAGTATTTT. Translation gives CASSPGLPGDTQYF.

Points on this clone: One end of the junction does not line up with germline, which may come from a read error. DNA of the CDR3: TGTGCTAGCAGCCCCGGTATGAACTCCTACAATGAGCAGTTCTTC. Its protein product is CASSPGMNSYNEQFF. The chain uses TRBV7-7 and TRBJ2-1, with D uncertain. Per germline, CDR1 SSHAT and CDR2 FNYEAQ (reference sequence). The CDR3 sequence is 15 residues long.

The V gene is TRBV19, the J gene TRBJ1-1; weak D call: TRBD1 (5 bases). Trimming left V 5 bases short and J 6 bases short, with 10 bases between. The CDR3 runs to 12 residues. Germline V gene sequence: CDR1 LNHDA, CDR2 SQIVND (reference sequence). For the CDR3, the DNA is TGTGCCAGTAGTTTAAGGGGAGCTGAAGCTTTCTTT. Encoded protein: CASSLRGAEAFF.

The rearrangement uses TRBV7-2 and TRBJ1-2, with 11 bases fitting TRBD1. The V gene's germline CDR1 is SGHTA and CDR2 FQGNSA. After removal of 5 bases from V and 3 bases from J, the junction contained 5 bases not matched to a gene. The CDR3 is made up of 15 amino acids. CDR3 in amino acids: CASSPRTGGYYGYTF. The CDR3 nucleotides read TGTGCCAGCAGCCCTCGGACAGGGGGCTACTATGGCTACACCTTC. Complete variable domain (other parts from reference TRBV7-2 and TRBJ1-2): GAGVSQSPSNKVTEKGKDVELRCDPISGHTALYWYRQSLGQGLEFLIYFQGNSAPDKSGLPSDRFSAERTGGSVSTLTIQRTQQEDSAVYLCASSPRTGGYYGYTFGSGTRLTVV.